This TCR beta chain was captured in a study of breast tumors, draining lymph nodes, adjacent tissues. Germline-derived CDR1 and CDR2 are SEHNR and FQNEAQ (reference sequence). With V trimmed by 3 bases and J by 4 bases, 6 bases remained unmatched. The CDR3 totals 16 residues. This clonotype was seen ten or more times. The lymph nodes were axillary draining lymph nodes from breast cancer patients. TCRdb re-analysed the multiplex PCR reads in MiXCR, keeping a single row per CDR3 protein. This table has approximately 210,000 distinct CDR3 sequences, about 34% appearing once. The chain carries TRBV7-9 and TRBJ2-2, with 9 nucleotides matching TRBD2. The sequence came from a female donor with breast cancer. Some clones in this sample may be carry-over from other donors' samples. The sample taken for sequencing was axillary lymph node tissue. The CDR3 protein is CASSFFAGGSTGELFF. The CDR3, as DNA: TGTGCCAGCAGCTTCTTCGCGGGGGGGAGCACCGGGGAGCTGTTTTTT.